This T cell receptor beta chain was found in a study of beta chain features in type 1 diabetes. Study conclusions and caveats: Shortening that was moderate but significant affected the TCRB CDR3s of Type 1 diabetes patients in all four CD4+ subsets. Short templates might get an advantage during PCR, and this would be equal in patients and controls.

Sorted cells reached over 95% purity in every population. This clone was detected many times. Antigen unknown. The germline V gene has CDR1 MDHEN and CDR2 SYDVKM. The J segment lost 11 bases and the V segment lost 5 bases, leaving 6 bases of the junction unmatched. The CDR3 has 11 amino acids. As every portion of the isolated RNA was reverse transcribed, the sequencing read expressed TCRB transcripts. Measured with immunoSEQ multiplex PCR; TCRdb has only the in-frame clones, and not every one. Of under 300,000 clones listed, about 15% are singletons. This rearrangement joins TRBV28 to TRBJ2-7; 7 nucleotides line up with TRBD1. Sequenced sample: naive CD4+ T cells from blood. This receptor was obtained from a young man with type 1 diabetes. CDR3 sequence: CASSMGQREYF. The CDR3, as DNA: TGTGCCAGCAGTATGGGACAGAGGGAGTACTTC. The variable domain in full, with the rest retrieved from reference TRBV28 and TRBJ2-7, is DVKVTQSSRYLVKRTGEKVFLECVQDMDHENMFWYRQDPGLGLRLIYFSYDVKMKEKGDIPEGYSVSREKKERFSLILESASTNQTSMYLCASSMGQREYFGPGTRLTVT.